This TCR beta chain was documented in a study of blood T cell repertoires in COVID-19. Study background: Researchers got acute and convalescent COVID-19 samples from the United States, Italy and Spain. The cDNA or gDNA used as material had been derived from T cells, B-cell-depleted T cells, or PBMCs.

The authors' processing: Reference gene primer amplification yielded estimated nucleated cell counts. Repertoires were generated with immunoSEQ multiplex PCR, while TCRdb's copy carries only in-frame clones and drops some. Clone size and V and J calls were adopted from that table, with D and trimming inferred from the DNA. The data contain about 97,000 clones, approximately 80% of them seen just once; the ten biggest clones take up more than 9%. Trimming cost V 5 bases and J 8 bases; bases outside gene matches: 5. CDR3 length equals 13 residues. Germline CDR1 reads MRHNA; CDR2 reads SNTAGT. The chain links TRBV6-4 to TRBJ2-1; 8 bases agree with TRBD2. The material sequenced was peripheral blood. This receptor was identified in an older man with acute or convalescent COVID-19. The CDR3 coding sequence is TGTGCCAGCAGTTCAACGGGGGGGGATGAGCAGTTCTTC. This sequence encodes CASSSTGGDEQFF.